The next 17 T cell receptor beta chains were all read from a single sample in a study of T cells in Graves' hyperthyroidism and ophthalmopathy. RNA transcripts served as the template for amplifying TCR beta CDR3 regions. TCR CDR3 regions were first amplified by RT-PCR with HTBI primers. MiXCR, run by TCRdb on the multiplex PCR reads, gives a single entry per CDR3 protein. The sample has some 580,000 distinct CDR3 sequences; 16% are singletons. The sample comprised blood. All receptors derive from a woman in her forties with Graves' ophthalmopathy.

There are many counts of this clonotype. This chain links TRBV11-2 with TRBJ2-3; D is uncertain. Germline values: CDR1 SGHAT, CDR2 FQNNGV. CDR3 length: 16 residues. V was shortened by 0 bases and J by 4 bases, with 14 bases between the two germline ends. This CDR3 reads CASSLDRAPYSDTQYF. Here the CDR3 DNA reads TGTGCCAGCAGCTTAGATAGGGCCCCCTATTCAGATACGCAGTATTTT.

In this sample, this clonotype turned up a few times. This chain connects TRBV5-8 to TRBJ1-1; D remains unclear. The V end was cut by 1 base, the J end by 4 bases, with 8 bases between. This CDR3 comprises 13 residues. Per germline, CDR1 SGHTS and CDR2 YDEGEE. CDR3 bases: TGTGCCAGCAGCTTGCGTCAGAGCACTGAAGCTTTCTTT. Encoded protein: CASSLRQSTEAFF.

This clonotype was recorded at least ten times. The chain is built from TRBV10-3 and TRBJ2-7; D is tentatively TRBD1 or TRBD2 (6 bases each). There are 15 residues in the CDR3. Trimming took off 3 bases at V and 7 bases at J, with 19 bases between the two ends. The germline gives CDR1 ENHRY, CDR2 SYGVKD. CDR3 protein: CAISDPGVRGREQYF. For the CDR3, the DNA is TGTGCCATCAGTGACCCGGGTGTTCGGGGGCGGGAGCAGTACTTC.

With respect to this clonotype: Without the conserved terminal phenylalanine or tryptophan, this CDR3 likely stems from a read error. The gene calls are TRBV3-1 and TRBJ1-1; possibly TRBD1 for D (5 bases). The germline V and J ends were trimmed by 3 bases and 1 base, with 12 bases remaining between them. CDR3 length equals 15 residues. Per germline, CDR1 LGHDT and CDR2 YNNKEL (reference sequence). Here the CDR3 DNA reads TGTGCCAGCAGCCACCTCCCGGGGGGGAACACTGAAGCTTTCCTT. Residues: CASSHLPGGNTEAFL.

This clonotype has ten or more counts. The V gene is TRBV6-1, the J gene TRBJ1-4; the D is unclear. This CDR3 has 15 residues. V gave up 4 bases and J gave up 0 bases, with 9 bases separating them. The germline V gene has CDR1 MNHNS and CDR2 SASEGT. The CDR3 DNA sequence: TGTGCCAGCAGTGCGTCCTCCCCAACTAATGAAAAACTGTTTTTT. Encoded protein: CASSASSPTNEKLFF.

This clonotype was found once. This may arise from a read error, as a much more abundant clone is one base away. V gene TRBV5-8 combines with J gene TRBJ2-1; no reliable D call. This CDR3 spans 16 amino acids. Germline V gene data show CDR1 as SGHTS and CDR2 as YDEGEE. The CDR3 here is CASSLVLALSCNEQFF. For the CDR3, the DNA is TGTGCCAGCAGCTTGGTGCTGGCTCTCTCCTGCAATGAGCAGTTCTTC.

This clonotype has a count of ten or more. The genes are TRBV7-6 and TRBJ2-3; D uncertain. Trimming took 4 bases from V and 3 from J, leaving 14 bases between them. Germline values: CDR1 SGHVS, CDR2 FNYEAQ. The CDR3 length is 15 residues. CDR3 loop: CASSSPPGGTDTQYF. Here the CDR3 DNA reads TGTGCCAGCAGCTCCCCCCCGGGTGGAACAGATACGCAGTATTTT.

This clonotype was observed many times. The chain joins TRBV20-1 to TRBJ2-3, with unresolved D. V lost 5 bases and J 5 bases, leaving 11 bases between the germline ends. The germline V gene encodes CDR1 DFQATT and CDR2 SNEGSKA (reference sequence). The CDR3 is made up of 12 amino acids. The CDR3 nucleotides read TGCAGTGCTTCGAGACCTCAAGATACGCAGTATTTT. Its protein is CSASRPQDTQYF.

This clonotype has at least ten counts. The chain carries TRBV20-1 and TRBJ2-3; D is perhaps TRBD2 (5 bases). Looked up from germline, CDR1 is DFQATT and CDR2 is SNEGSKA (reference sequence). The ends were cut back, 6 bases at V and 3 bases at J, with 19 bases in the middle. This CDR3 is 15 amino acids long. This chain's CDR3 is CSALVGAAGTDTQYF. The CDR3 coding sequence is TGCAGTGCCCTTGTCGGAGCGGCAGGAACAGATACGCAGTATTTT.

The table lists this clonotype with many counts. The rearrangement joins TRBV2 to TRBJ2-5; 11 bases agree with TRBD2. J was trimmed by 5 bases and V by 6 bases; bases with no gene match: 8. Per germline, CDR1 SNHLY and CDR2 FYNNEI. The CDR3 extends over 15 amino acids. CDR3 sequence reads: CASRPTSGTDETQYF. DNA of the CDR3: TGTGCCAGCAGACCGACTAGCGGGACGGATGAGACCCAGTACTTC.

This clonotype was seen ten or more times. The rearrangement links TRBV24-1 to TRBJ2-7, with TRBD1 matching 7 bases. Germline V gene lookup returns CDR1 KGHDR and CDR2 SFDVKD. V shed 2 bases, J shed 0 bases, and the junction held 3 bases outside the gene matches. The CDR3 is made up of 15 amino acids. CDR3 amino acids: CATSDSGTASYEQYF. In nucleotides, the CDR3 is TGTGCCACCAGTGATTCCGGGACAGCCTCCTACGAGCAGTACTTC.

This clonotype appeared many times. The V gene is TRBV30, the J gene TRBJ2-7; unclear D gene. The CDR3 loop spans 14 amino acids. V was pared by 4 bases and J by 5 bases, with 18 bases between. The germline CDR1 and CDR2 sequences are GTSNPN and SVGIG (reference sequence). Here the CDR3 reads CAWTTGRESNEQYF. The CDR3 DNA reads TGTGCCTGGACAACTGGAAGGGAATCAAACGAGCAGTACTTC.

In this sample, this clonotype turned up many times. This rearrangement joins TRBV12-3 or TRBV12-4 to TRBJ2-1; D remains unclear. The V end lost 5 bases, the J end lost 9 bases, and 14 bases lay between the germline ends. This CDR3 contains 13 residues. The CDR3 DNA sequence: TGTGCCAGCAGTACCGGCCCGAGTTCTGAGCAGTTCTTC. Its protein is CASSTGPSSEQFF.

As to this clonotype: A much larger clone differs by one base, so this may be a read error. The chain is built from TRBV20-1 and TRBJ2-3; 8 nucleotides line up with TRBD2. This CDR3 is built from 15 residues. Trimming took 4 bases from V and 6 from J; bases not matched to a gene: 12. Looked up from germline, CDR1 is DFQATT and CDR2 is SNEGSKA (reference sequence). The CDR3 region is CSATYGGGEVDTQYF. CDR3 bases: TGCAGTGCTACTTACGGGGGGGGGGAGGTGGATACGCAGTATTTT.

The CDR3 DNA is TGCAGTGCTAGAATAGGGGGCGGAGGTAGCAATCAGCCCCAGCATTTT. Encoded protein: CSARIGGGGSNQPQHF. This chain joins TRBV20-1 and TRBJ1-5, with 7 bases identical to TRBD1. The CDR3 extends over 16 amino acids. CDR1 and CDR2 from the germline V gene are DFQATT and SNEGSKA (reference sequence). Unmatched junction bases numbered 7, after V lost 2 bases and J lost 0 bases.

The J gene is TRBJ2-7, the V gene TRBV14, with a tentative D call TRBD1 (6 bases). Germline V gene lookup returns CDR1 SGHDN and CDR2 FVKESK. This CDR3 spans 14 amino acids. Trimming took off 0 bases at V and 7 bases at J, with 13 bases between the two ends. This CDR3 is CASSQDRYTGEQYF. CDR3 DNA: TGTGCCAGCAGCCAAGATCGCTACACAGGGGAGCAGTACTTC.

The rearrangement joins TRBV28 to TRBJ1-5, with 7 bases fitting TRBD1. Unmatched junction bases numbered 5, after V lost 6 bases and J lost 3 bases. Germline CDR1 is MDHEN and CDR2 is SYDVKM. The CDR3 sequence is 14 residues long. This chain's CDR3 is CASRPRGDNQPQHF. The CDR3 bases are TGTGCCAGCAGGCCCAGGGGGGACAATCAGCCCCAGCATTTT.